This T cell receptor (beta chain) originates from a study of OX40 agonist ivuxolimab in advanced cancers. Study results and limitations: The study found that CD8+ T cells averaged more expanded clones than CD4+.

Clones were read by immunoSEQ multiplex PCR, and TCRdb kept only the in-frame ones, dropping some. The sample lists approximately 100,000 clones, about 90% occurring once. Patients with autoimmune history or systemic immunosuppression were excluded. As to this clone: What it binds is not known.

The TCR originated in an adult with an advanced solid tumor such as melanoma, head and neck, liver or kidney cancer. The sequencing here drew on CD4+ or CD8+ T cells sorted from blood, taken in a trial of the OX40 agonist ivuxolimab.

DNA for the CDR3: TGTGCCAGCAGCTGGGGCGGGGTGGGGGCCAAAAACATTCAGTACTTC. The encoded protein is CASSWGGVGAKNIQYF. The chain links TRBV5-6 to TRBJ2-4; tentatively, D is TRBD2 (6 bases). Trimming took off 3 bases at V and 1 base at J, with 14 bases between the two ends. Germline CDR1 SGHDT, CDR2 YYEEEE. The CDR3 length is 16 residues.